This T cell receptor (beta chain) was obtained from a study of blood T cells in healthy people across ages. Study information: There was about one barcoded beta molecule captured by template switching per two T cells.

RNA extraction gave at least 5.5 micrograms of total RNA per sample. This CDR3 has 19 amino acids. Trimming cost V 4 bases and J 1 base, with 25 bases left between them. This clonotype came up a few times. The authors ran a second PCR of about 6 to 11 cycles using a sample-barcoded 5' primer and a J-beta primer mix. Via MiXCR, TCRdb re-called the 5' RACE reads, giving one row per CDR3 protein. The sample lists under 700,000 distinct CDR3 sequences, approximately 25% occurring once. The same sample was also studied in work on T cells of mothers and their children. Turning to that study: It was related mother-child pairs that showed slightly higher overlap than unrelated pairs, without reaching significance.

The chain carries TRBV12-3 or TRBV12-4 and TRBJ2-5; D gene ambiguous. The sample taken for sequencing was blood. The receptor was isolated from a boy younger than 18 in good health. The CDR3 DNA sequence: TGTGCCAGCAGTTCCCTCGAGGTCCGTCCATCCAAACCCCAAGAGACCCAGTACTTC. The encoded protein is CASSSLEVRPSKPQETQYF.